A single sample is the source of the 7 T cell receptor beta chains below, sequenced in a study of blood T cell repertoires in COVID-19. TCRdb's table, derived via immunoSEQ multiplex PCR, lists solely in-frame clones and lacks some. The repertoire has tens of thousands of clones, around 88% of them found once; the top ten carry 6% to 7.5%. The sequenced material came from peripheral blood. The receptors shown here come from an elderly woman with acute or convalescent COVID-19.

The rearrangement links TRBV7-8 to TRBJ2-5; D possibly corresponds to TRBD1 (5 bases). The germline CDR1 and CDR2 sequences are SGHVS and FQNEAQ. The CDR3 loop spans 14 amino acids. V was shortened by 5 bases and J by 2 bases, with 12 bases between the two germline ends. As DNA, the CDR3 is TGTGCCAGCAGCCCCCTACAGGAACAAGAGACCCAGTACTTC. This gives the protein CASSPLQEQETQYF. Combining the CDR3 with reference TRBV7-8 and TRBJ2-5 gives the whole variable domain GAGVSQSPRYKVAKRGQDVALRCDPISGHVSLFWYQQALGQGPEFLTYFQNEAQLDKSGLPSDRFFAERPEGSVSTLKIQRTQQEDSAVYLCASSPLQEQETQYFGPGTRLLVL.

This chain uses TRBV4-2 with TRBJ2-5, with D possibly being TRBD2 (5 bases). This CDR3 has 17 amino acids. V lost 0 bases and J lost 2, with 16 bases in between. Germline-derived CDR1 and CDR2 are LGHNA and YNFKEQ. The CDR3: CASSQEPRLAGQETQYF. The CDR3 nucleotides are TGTGCCAGCAGCCAAGAGCCGCGTCTAGCCGGACAAGAGACCCAGTACTTC.

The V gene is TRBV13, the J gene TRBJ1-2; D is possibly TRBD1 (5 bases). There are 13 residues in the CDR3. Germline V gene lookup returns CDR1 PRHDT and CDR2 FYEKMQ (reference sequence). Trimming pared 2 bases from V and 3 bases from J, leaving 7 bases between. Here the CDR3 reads CASSLRGDYGYTF. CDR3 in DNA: TGTGCCAGCAGCTTACGGGGGGACTATGGCTACACCTTC.

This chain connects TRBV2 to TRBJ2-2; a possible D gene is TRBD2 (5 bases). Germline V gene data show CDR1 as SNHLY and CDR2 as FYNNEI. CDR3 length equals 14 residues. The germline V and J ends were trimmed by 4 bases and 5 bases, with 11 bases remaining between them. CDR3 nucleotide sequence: TGTGCCAGCAGTGGGACCCCGGGGACCGGGGAGCTGTTTTTT. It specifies CASSGTPGTGELFF.

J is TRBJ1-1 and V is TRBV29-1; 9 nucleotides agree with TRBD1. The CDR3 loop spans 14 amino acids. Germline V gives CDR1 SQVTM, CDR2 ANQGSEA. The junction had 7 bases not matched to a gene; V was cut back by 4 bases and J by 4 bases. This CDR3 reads CSVVRGQGSTEAFF. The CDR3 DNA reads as TGCAGCGTTGTCCGAGGACAGGGGTCCACTGAAGCTTTCTTT.

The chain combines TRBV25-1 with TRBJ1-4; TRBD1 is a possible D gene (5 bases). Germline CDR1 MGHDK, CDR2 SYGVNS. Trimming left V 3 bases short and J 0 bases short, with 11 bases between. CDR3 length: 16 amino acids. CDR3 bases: TGTGCCAGCAGTGACCCCCGGACAACAACTAATGAAAAACTGTTTTTT. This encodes CASSDPRTTTNEKLFF.

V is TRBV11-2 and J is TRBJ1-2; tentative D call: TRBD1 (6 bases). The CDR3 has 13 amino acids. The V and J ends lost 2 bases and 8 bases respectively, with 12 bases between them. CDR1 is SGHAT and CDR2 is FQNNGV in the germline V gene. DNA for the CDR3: TGTGCCAGCAGCTTATCAACAGGGCTGGGCTACACCTTC. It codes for CASSLSTGLGYTF.